This is a list of T cell receptor beta chains from one sample in a study of shared clonotypes between healthy human individuals. Profiled with immunoSEQ multiplex PCR; TCRdb holds only in-frame clones, not every one. The table has hundreds of thousands of clones, approximately 79% seen once. Sequencing used memory CD4+ T cells sorted from blood. Receptor source: a woman aged 25 to 39 in good health. The CDR3 runs from the conserved cysteine through the conserved F or W. The D gene is left open where the match is weak. Part of the rows lack a size; the others show once, few, many or a class for expanded clones.

J gene: TRBJ2-5; D gene: NA; clone size: once; V gene: TRBV29-1; CDR3 protein: CSVDRTQETQYF; CDR3 DNA: TGCAGCGTTGACCGGACGCAAGAGACCCAGTACTTC
J gene: TRBJ2-3; D gene: NA; clone size: NA; V gene: TRBV10-1; CDR3 protein: CASSEKGGIPTDTQYF; CDR3 DNA: TGCGCCAGCAGTGAAAAAGGCGGAATACCCACAGATACGCAGTATTTT
J gene: TRBJ1-5; D gene: NA; clone size: NA; V gene: TRBV7-2; CDR3 protein: CASSLVGGSNQPQHF; CDR3 DNA: TGTGCCAGCAGCTTAGTCGGAGGTAGCAATCAGCCCCAGCATTTT
J gene: TRBJ2-7; D gene: NA; clone size: NA; V gene: TRBV21-1; CDR3 protein: CASSKVFMRYTYEQYF; CDR3 DNA: TGTGCCAGCAGCAAAGTTTTTATGAGGTACACCTACGAGCAGTACTTC
J gene: TRBJ1-2; D gene: NA; clone size: many; V gene: TRBV5-1; CDR3 protein: CASSWGRVYGYTF; CDR3 DNA: TGCGCCAGCAGCTGGGGACGTGTCTATGGCTACACCTTC
J gene: TRBJ2-1; D gene: NA; clone size: once; V gene: TRBV11-2; CDR3 protein: CASSLWPYPASSYNEQFF; CDR3 DNA: TGTGCCAGCAGCTTATGGCCCTATCCTGCGAGCTCCTACAATGAGCAGTTCTTC
J gene: TRBJ2-5; D gene: NA; clone size: NA; V gene: TRBV30; CDR3 protein: CAWSVNSGGETQYF; CDR3 DNA: TGTGCCTGGAGTGTAAACAGTGGGGGGGAGACCCAGTACTTC
J gene: TRBJ2-7; D gene: TRBD2; clone size: NA; V gene: TRBV10-2; CDR3 protein: CASSEKLAGGPREQYF; CDR3 DNA: TGCGCCAGCAGTGAGAAGCTAGCGGGAGGGCCGCGCGAGCAGTACTTC
J gene: TRBJ2-7; D gene: NA; clone size: NA; V gene: TRBV9; CDR3 protein: CASSRTAGSYEQHF; CDR3 DNA: TGTGCCAGCAGCAGGACGGCGGGGAGCTACGAGCAGCACTTC
J gene: TRBJ2-5; D gene: TRBD2; clone size: NA; V gene: TRBV7-8; CDR3 protein: CASSSTQLAGGGETQYF; CDR3 DNA: TGTGCCAGCAGCTCGACCCAACTAGCGGGAGGAGGGGAGACCCAGTACTTC
J gene: TRBJ1-3; D gene: TRBD1; clone size: NA; V gene: TRBV29-1; CDR3 protein: CSVGQGGNTIYF; CDR3 DNA: TGCAGCGTTGGACAGGGTGGAAACACCATATATTTT
J gene: TRBJ2-5; D gene: TRBD2; clone size: once; V gene: TRBV18; CDR3 protein: CASSHGTSGETQYF; CDR3 DNA: TGTGCCAGCTCACACGGGACTAGTGGGGAGACCCAGTACTTC
J gene: TRBJ1-1; D gene: NA; clone size: NA; V gene: TRBV5-1; CDR3 protein: CASSLAGPPEAFF; CDR3 DNA: TGCGCCAGCAGCTTGGCCGGCCCCCCTGAAGCTTTCTTT
J gene: TRBJ1-5; D gene: NA; clone size: NA; V gene: TRBV7-8; CDR3 protein: CASSWTDSNQPQHF; CDR3 DNA: TGTGCCAGCAGCTGGACAGATAGCAATCAGCCCCAGCATTTT
J gene: TRBJ2-3; D gene: NA; clone size: NA; V gene: TRBV7-2; CDR3 protein: CASSPTRADTQYF; CDR3 DNA: TGTGCCAGCAGCCCGACTAGGGCGGATACGCAGTATTTT
J gene: TRBJ1-3; D gene: NA; clone size: NA; V gene: TRBV25-1; CDR3 protein: CASSGPGNSGNTIYF; CDR3 DNA: TGTGCCAGCAGTGGTCCAGGGAACTCTGGAAACACCATATATTTT
J gene: TRBJ2-1; D gene: NA; clone size: NA; V gene: TRBV7-2; CDR3 protein: CASSVGLTSYNEQFF; CDR3 DNA: TGTGCCAGCAGCGTGGGACTGACCTCCTACAATGAGCAGTTCTTC
J gene: TRBJ2-4; D gene: TRBD2; clone size: once; V gene: TRBV5-6; CDR3 protein: CASSLYGREWTKNIQYF; CDR3 DNA: TGTGCCAGCAGCTTGTATGGGCGGGAGTGGACCAAAAACATTCAGTACTTC
J gene: TRBJ2-5; D gene: NA; clone size: NA; V gene: TRBV4-1; CDR3 protein: CASSQTGQILSGAQETQYF; CDR3 DNA: TGCGCCAGCAGCCAAACGGGACAGATACTTAGCGGAGCACAAGAGACCCAGTACTTC
J gene: TRBJ1-2; D gene: NA; clone size: NA; V gene: TRBV2; CDR3 protein: CASSGQQGRYGYTF; CDR3 DNA: TGTGCCAGCAGTGGCCAGCAGGGGCGCTATGGCTACACCTTC
J gene: TRBJ2-2; D gene: NA; clone size: few; V gene: TRBV12-5; CDR3 protein: CASGLLRGGSGTGELFF; CDR3 DNA: TGTGCTAGTGGTTTGCTAAGGGGGGGCTCGGGCACCGGGGAGCTGTTTTTT
J gene: TRBJ2-1; D gene: NA; clone size: NA; V gene: TRBV5-1; CDR3 protein: CASATGTRINEQFF; CDR3 DNA: TGCGCCAGCGCTACCGGGACGAGGATCAATGAGCAGTTCTTC
J gene: TRBJ2-7; D gene: TRBD2; clone size: NA; V gene: TRBV11-2; CDR3 protein: CASSSSGGTSVPYEQYF; CDR3 DNA: TGTGCCAGCAGCTCCTCGGGGGGGACTAGCGTTCCCTACGAGCAGTACTTC
J gene: TRBJ2-7; D gene: TRBD1; clone size: NA; V gene: TRBV28; CDR3 protein: CASLTGGYEQYF; CDR3 DNA: TGTGCCAGTTTGACAGGGGGCTACGAGCAGTACTTC